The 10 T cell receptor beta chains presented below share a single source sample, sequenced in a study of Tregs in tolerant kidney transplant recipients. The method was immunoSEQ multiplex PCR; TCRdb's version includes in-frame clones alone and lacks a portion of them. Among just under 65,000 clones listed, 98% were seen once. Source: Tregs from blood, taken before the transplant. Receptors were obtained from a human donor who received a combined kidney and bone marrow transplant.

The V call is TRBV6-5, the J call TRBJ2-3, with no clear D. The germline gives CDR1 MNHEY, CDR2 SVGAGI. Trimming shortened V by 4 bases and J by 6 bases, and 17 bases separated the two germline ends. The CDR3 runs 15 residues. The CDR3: CASSSDVHATDTQYF. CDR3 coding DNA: TGTGCCAGCAGTTCCGATGTGCACGCTACGGATACGCAGTATTTT.

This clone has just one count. CDR3 nucleotide sequence: TGTGCCACCAGCGCTCGAGGAGGGGCAGAGACTAATGAAAAACTGTTTTTT. Translated: CATSARGGAETNEKLFF. This sequence joins TRBV15 and TRBJ1-4, with a possible D match to TRBD1 (5 bases). With 5 bases removed from V and 2 bases from J, the gap between germline ends came to 18 bases. This CDR3 region has 17 residues. The V gene's germline CDR1 is LNHNV and CDR2 YYDKDF (reference sequence). Using reference TRBV15 and TRBJ1-4 for the parts outside the CDR3, the full variable domain is DAMVIQNPRYQVTQFGKPVTLSCSQTLNHNVMYWYQQKSSQAPKLLFHYYDKDFNNEADTPDNFQSRRPNTSFCFLDIRSPGLGDTAMYLCATSARGGAETNEKLFFGSGTQLSVL.

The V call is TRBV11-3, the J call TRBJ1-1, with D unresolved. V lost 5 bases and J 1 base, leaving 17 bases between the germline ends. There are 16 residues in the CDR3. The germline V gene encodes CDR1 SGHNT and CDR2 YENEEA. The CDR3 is CASSPHVPGRNTEAFF. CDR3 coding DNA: TGTGCCAGCAGCCCGCACGTCCCAGGTCGGAACACTGAAGCTTTCTTT.

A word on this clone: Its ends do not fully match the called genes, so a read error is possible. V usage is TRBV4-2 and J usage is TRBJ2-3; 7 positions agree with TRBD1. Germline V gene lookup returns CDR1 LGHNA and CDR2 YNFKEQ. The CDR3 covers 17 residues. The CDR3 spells CASSQLYRGTSTDTQYF. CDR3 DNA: TGTGCCAGTAGCCAGTTATACAGGGGCACTAGCACAGATACGCAGTATTTT.

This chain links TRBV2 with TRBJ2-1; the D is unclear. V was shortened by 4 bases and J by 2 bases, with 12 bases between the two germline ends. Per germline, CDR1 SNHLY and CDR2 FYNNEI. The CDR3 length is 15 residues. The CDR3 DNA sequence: TGTGCCAGCAGTGGGCAGGTACTGGCCTACAATGAGCAGTTCTTC. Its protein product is CASSGQVLAYNEQFF.

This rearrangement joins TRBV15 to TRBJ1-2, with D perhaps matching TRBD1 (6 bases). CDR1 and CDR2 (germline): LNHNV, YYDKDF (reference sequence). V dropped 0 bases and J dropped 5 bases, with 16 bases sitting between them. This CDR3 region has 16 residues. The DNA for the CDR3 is TGTGCCACCAGCAGAGATCTGAGGGGGTTGGGATATGGCTACACCTTC. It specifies CATSRDLRGLGYGYTF.

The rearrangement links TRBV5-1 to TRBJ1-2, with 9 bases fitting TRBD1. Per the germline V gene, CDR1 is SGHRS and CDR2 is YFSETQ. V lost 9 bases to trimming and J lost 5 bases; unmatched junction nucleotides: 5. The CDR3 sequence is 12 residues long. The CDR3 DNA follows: TGCGCCAACACGGGACAGGGTTATGGCTACACCTTC. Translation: CANTGQGYGYTF.

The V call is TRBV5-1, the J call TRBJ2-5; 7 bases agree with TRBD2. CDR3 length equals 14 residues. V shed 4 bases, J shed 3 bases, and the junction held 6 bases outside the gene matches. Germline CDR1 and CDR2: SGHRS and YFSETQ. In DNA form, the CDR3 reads TGCGCCAGCAGCCCCTTGAGCGGGGAAGAGACCCAGTACTTC. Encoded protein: CASSPLSGEETQYF.

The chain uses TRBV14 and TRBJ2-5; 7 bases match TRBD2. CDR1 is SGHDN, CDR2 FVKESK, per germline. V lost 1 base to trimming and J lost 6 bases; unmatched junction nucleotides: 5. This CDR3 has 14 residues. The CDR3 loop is CASSQGGGRKTQYF. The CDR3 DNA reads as TGTGCCAGCAGCCAAGGGGGGGGTAGAAAGACCCAGTACTTC. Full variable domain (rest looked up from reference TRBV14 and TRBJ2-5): EAGVTQFPSHSVIEKGQTVTLRCDPISGHDNLYWYRRVMGKEIKFLLHFVKESKQDESGMPNNRFLAERTGGTYSTLKVQPAELEDSGVYFCASSQGGGRKTQYFGPGTRLLVL.

The CDR3 loop reads CASSRRAGGPGYEQYF. In DNA, the CDR3 is TGCGCCAGCAGCCGACGAGCGGGAGGGCCTGGGTACGAGCAGTACTTC. The chain links TRBV4-1 to TRBJ2-7; 10 positions agree with TRBD2. The V gene end was trimmed by 4 bases and the J gene end by 4 bases; junction bases not matched to a gene: 10. Per germline, CDR1 MGHRA and CDR2 YSYEKL. The CDR3 sequence is 16 residues long.